A single sample is the source of the 19 T cell receptor beta chains below, sequenced in a study of blood T cells in healthy people across ages. Using a J-beta primer mix together with a sample-barcoded 5' primer, a second PCR was run for roughly 6 to 12 cycles. TCRdb independently ran MiXCR on the 5' RACE reads; one entry per CDR3 protein. The sample holds under 700,000 distinct CDR3 sequences, more than 20% seen once. The same specimen was also included in a second study, on T cells of mothers and their children.

The sequenced sample consisted of blood. The receptors were gathered from a boy aged 10-17 years in good health.

This clonotype was seen a few times. The CDR3 DNA sequence: TGTGCCAGCAGCTCCAAATTAAAAGCTTTCTTT. This encodes CASSSKLKAFF. The gene calls are TRBV7-2 and TRBJ1-1, with unresolved D. Trimming stripped 4 bases from V and 9 bases from J, with 9 bases between. CDR3 size: 11 residues. From germline, CDR1 is SGHTA and CDR2 FQGNSA.

This clonotype has just a few counts. The rearrangement uses TRBV24-1 and TRBJ2-5; a weak D match, TRBD2 (6 bases). Near its end, the DNA agrees better with TRBJ2-1, so the J call may be wrong. The CDR3 loop spans 14 amino acids. CDR1 is KGHDR and CDR2 is SFDVKD in the germline V gene. Written as DNA, the CDR3 is TGTGCCACCAGTGCGCAACTAGCACCCAATGAGCAGTTCTTC. This sequence encodes CATSAQLAPNEQFF.

This clonotype was detected only a few times. The rearrangement uses TRBV6-2 or TRBV6-3 and TRBJ1-3, with unresolved D. V was clipped by 6 bases and J by 4 bases, with 16 bases between them. The germline gives CDR1 MNHEY, CDR2 SVGEGT. This CDR3 has 15 amino acids. The CDR3: CASSHTARRGNTIYF. CDR3 DNA: TGTGCCAGCAGCCATACGGCCCGCCGCGGAAACACCATATATTTT.

This chain joins TRBV5-3 and TRBJ2-5; TRBD1 matches at 9 bases. Being an ORF, TRBV5-3 has a function that is uncertain. The CDR3 has 16 residues. J was trimmed by 3 bases and V by 4 bases; bases with no gene match: 10. CDR3 residues: CARSNPGQGVKETQYF. CDR3 sequence (DNA): TGTGCCAGAAGCAACCCGGGACAGGGAGTGAAAGAGACCCAGTACTTC.

This clonotype has ten or more counts. The gene calls are TRBV27 and TRBJ2-7; D might be TRBD2 (6 bases). Germline CDR1 MNHEY, CDR2 SMNVEV (reference sequence). V was clipped by 3 bases and J by 3 bases, with 9 bases between them. This CDR3 contains 13 residues. CDR3 bases: TGTGCCAGCAGTTTCGGACTACACTACGAGCAGTACTTC. Its protein is CASSFGLHYEQYF.

The rearrangement joins TRBV12-3 or TRBV12-4 to TRBJ2-1; D may match TRBD1 or TRBD2 (5 bases each). The last part of the DNA fits TRBJ2-7 better; the J call may be wrong. The CDR3 runs to 14 residues. CDR3 residues: CASSLAGDRAWQYF. CDR3 in DNA: TGTGCCAGCAGTTTAGCCGGGGACCGCGCGTGGCAGTACTTC.

With regard to this clonotype: The germline gene is not matched at one end of the junction; a read error may be the cause. This rearrangement joins TRBV28 to TRBJ1-2; TRBD1 matches 10 bases. Per the germline V gene, CDR1 is MDHEN and CDR2 is SYDVKM. This CDR3 is 15 amino acids long. CDR3 sequence (DNA): TGCGCCAGCAGTCCGGGACAGGGGTTTACCTATGGCTACGCCTTC. Translating it yields CASSPGQGFTYGYAF.

This clonotype came up a few times. The rearrangement links TRBV6-4 to TRBJ2-2; TRBD2 might be the D (5 bases). The V gene lost 7 bases and the J gene lost 5 bases, with 14 bases spanning the gap. This CDR3 contains 14 residues. Germline assignment: CDR1 MRHNA and CDR2 SNTAGT. CDR3 region: CASKLIEGTGELFF. The DNA of the CDR3 is TGTGCCAGCAAGCTCATCGAGGGAACCGGGGAGCTGTTTTTT.

There are a few counts of this clonotype. This chain links TRBV9 with TRBJ2-1; TRBD1 matches at 9 bases. Germline-derived CDR1 and CDR2 are SGDLS and YYNGEE. The CDR3 has 15 residues. The ends lost 2 bases at V and 5 bases at J; junction bases unmatched: 5. The CDR3 spells CASSVGGTGNNEQFF. The DNA for the CDR3 is TGTGCCAGCAGCGTTGGGGGGACAGGGAACAATGAGCAGTTCTTC. Full variable domain (outside the CDR3, taken from reference TRBV9 and TRBJ2-1): DSGVTQTPKHLITATGQRVTLRCSPRSGDLSVYWYQQSLDQGLQFLIQYYNGEERAKGNILERFSAQQFPDLHSELNLSSLELGDSALYFCASSVGGTGNNEQFFGPGTRLTVL.

Only a few counts were recorded for this clonotype. The chain joins TRBV12-3 or TRBV12-4 to TRBJ2-5; TRBD1 matches 7 bases. The CDR3 is 15 amino acids. The junction had 8 bases not matched to a gene; V was cut back by 5 bases and J by 2 bases. The CDR3 loop is CASSRDSPTQETQYF. The CDR3 nucleotides read TGTGCCAGCAGTCGGGACAGCCCCACTCAAGAGACCCAGTACTTC.

V gene TRBV9 combines with J gene TRBJ1-1, with TRBD1 identical over 7 bases. Germline V lookup: CDR1 SGDLS, CDR2 YYNGEE. Losses at the gene ends were 4 bases for V and 1 base for J; bases not matched to a gene: 10. This CDR3 has 16 residues. DNA of the CDR3: TGTGCCAGCAGCCTCGGAGGGGGCGGGGCGAACACTGAAGCTTTCTTT. Amino acids: CASSLGGGGANTEAFF.

This sequence joins TRBV6-5 and TRBJ1-6; a possible D gene is TRBD1 (5 bases). CDR1 is MNHEY and CDR2 is SVGAGI in the germline V gene. This CDR3 spans 15 amino acids. Trimming stripped 2 bases from V and 10 bases from J, with 15 bases between. In nucleotides, the CDR3 is TGTGCCAGCAGTTACCTTGGGACTGGGGTCTCACCCCTCCACTTT. It specifies CASSYLGTGVSPLHF.

This chain uses TRBV6-1 with TRBJ2-3; no clear D gene. The CDR3 runs 16 residues. Germline CDR1 is MNHNS and CDR2 is SASEGT. V dropped 0 bases and J dropped 2 bases, with 12 bases sitting between them. CDR3 sequence: CASSEAPPLSTDTQYF. Written as DNA, the CDR3 is TGTGCCAGCAGTGAAGCCCCTCCCCTGTCCACAGATACGCAGTATTTT.

The CDR3 loop reads CASSIPARALNTEAFF. The CDR3 bases are TGTGCCAGCAGTATTCCGGCGAGGGCCCTGAACACTGAAGCTTTCTTT. This chain connects TRBV28 to TRBJ1-1; no reliable D call. The V end was cut by 5 bases, the J end by 0 bases, with 16 bases between. CDR3 length: 16 residues. CDR1 is MDHEN and CDR2 is SYDVKM in the germline V gene.

This clonotype came up a few times. The genes are TRBV5-6 and TRBJ2-4; 8 positions match TRBD1. Germline V gene data show CDR1 as SGHDT and CDR2 as YYEEEE. Unmatched junction bases numbered 3, after V lost 0 bases and J lost 4 bases. This CDR3 region has 15 residues. The chain's CDR3 is CASSLATGAKNIQYF. CDR3 in DNA: TGTGCCAGCAGCTTGGCGACAGGGGCAAAAAACATTCAGTACTTC.

The table lists this clonotype with a few counts. The chain couples TRBV4-1 to TRBJ2-2; 9 bases align to TRBD1. Trimming cost V 4 bases and J 4 bases; bases outside gene matches: 4. CDR1 and CDR2 from the germline V gene are MGHRA and YSYEKL. There are 15 residues in the CDR3. This chain's CDR3 is CASSLGQGSTGELFF. The CDR3, as DNA: TGCGCCAGCAGCCTCGGACAGGGGTCCACCGGGGAGCTGTTTTTT.

This clonotype was counted only a few times. The rearrangement links TRBV4-1 to TRBJ2-7; TRBD2 matches at 13 bases. Germline values: CDR1 MGHRA, CDR2 YSYEKL. V shed 3 bases, J shed 5 bases, and the junction held 7 bases outside the gene matches. The CDR3 runs 16 residues. The CDR3 spells CASSQGSGTSGNEQYF. DNA of the CDR3: TGCGCCAGCAGCCAGGGCTCCGGGACTAGCGGGAACGAGCAGTACTTC.

The chain carries TRBV3-1 and TRBJ2-2; 14 nucleotides line up with TRBD2. The CDR3 consists of 18 residues. The germline V gene has CDR1 LGHDT and CDR2 YNNKEL (reference sequence). Trimming removed 5 bases from V and 4 bases from J; junction bases left unmatched: 9. The CDR3 DNA reads as TGTGCCAGCAGCTCAGGGACTAGCGGGGGCCCGTTCACCGGGGAGCTGTTTTTT. It encodes CASSSGTSGGPFTGELFF.

With regard to this clonotype: It is likely a read error, because the conserved phenylalanine at the end of the CDR3 is missing. CDR3 in DNA: TGTGCCAGCAGTTACCCTCGGGACAGGGGGCGCGAGCAGTACCTC. This encodes CASSYPRDRGREQYL. J is TRBJ2-7 and V is TRBV6-6; 12 bases map to TRBD1. The CDR3 loop spans 15 amino acids. J gave up 6 bases and V 2 bases, and 5 bases lay outside the gene matches. Germline lookup yields CDR1 MNHNY and CDR2 SVGAGI (reference sequence).